The 17 T cell receptor beta chains listed next were all sequenced from one sample in a study of control samples from healthy donors and cancer patients. The data were produced by immunoSEQ multiplex PCR, yet TCRdb's version contains in-frame clones alone and is incomplete. The sample has approximately 220,000 clones, 85% to 95% seen once. The sample comprised blood. These receptors were taken from a man aged 50-60 years in good health.

J is TRBJ2-2 and V is TRBV28; D gene uncertain. This CDR3 is 15 amino acids long. Trimming took 2 bases from V and 0 from J, leaving 7 bases between them. The germline V gene encodes CDR1 MDHEN and CDR2 SYDVKM. CDR3 loop: CASSLRSTNTGELFF. The CDR3 DNA follows: TGTGCCAGCAGTTTAAGGAGTACGAACACCGGGGAGCTGTTTTTT.

The V call is TRBV5-4, the J call TRBJ2-4; D tentatively fits TRBD1 or TRBD2 (5 bases each). The CDR3 sequence is 16 residues long. With 2 bases removed from V and 6 bases from J, the gap between germline ends came to 18 bases. CDR1 is SGHNT and CDR2 is YYREEE in the germline V gene (reference sequence). As DNA, the CDR3 is TGTGCCAGCAGCTTACCTCAGGGTGGGGGTAGAAACATTCAGTACTTC. Residues: CASSLPQGGGRNIQYF.

V is TRBV19 and J is TRBJ1-1, with 8 bases fitting TRBD1. Germline CDR1 is LNHDA and CDR2 is SQIVND (reference sequence). This CDR3 has 18 residues. V lost 4 bases to trimming and J lost 1 base; unmatched junction nucleotides: 14. The CDR3: CASSTPGQGGLKNTEAFF. CDR3 sequence (DNA): TGTGCCAGTAGTACCCCAGGACAGGGCGGACTCAAGAACACTGAAGCTTTCTTT.

The chain employs TRBV6-2 or TRBV6-3 and TRBJ2-1, with 13 positions matching TRBD2. Germline values: CDR1 MNHEY, CDR2 SVGEGT. CDR3 length: 16 amino acids. V dropped 5 bases and J dropped 8; count of bases not matched to a gene: 9. The CDR3 reads CASSGPTSGGYHEQFF. The CDR3 bases are TGTGCCAGCAGTGGACCGACTAGCGGGGGGTACCATGAGCAGTTCTTC.

This clone came up once. The chain links TRBV6-2 or TRBV6-3 to TRBJ1-2; no firm D call. Germline CDR1 MNHEY, CDR2 SVGEGT. The ends were cut back, 5 bases at V and 0 bases at J, with 10 bases in the middle. The CDR3 consists of 14 residues. The CDR3: CASSPRIANYGYTF. In DNA form, the CDR3 reads TGTGCCAGCAGTCCCAGGATAGCTAACTATGGCTACACCTTC.

The chain couples TRBV28 to TRBJ1-6; weak D call: TRBD1 (6 bases). V lost 7 bases, J lost 9 bases, and 22 bases lay in between. Germline loops: CDR1 MDHEN, CDR2 SYDVKM. This CDR3 is built from 16 residues. The CDR3 loop reads CASIPPGGRVVSPLHF. DNA of the CDR3: TGTGCCAGCATCCCCCCTGGGGGCAGGGTGGTTTCACCCCTCCACTTT.

The chain uses TRBV28 and TRBJ2-3; D gene uncertain. Between the trimmed V and J ends, which lost 2 bases and 1 base, there was a span of 10 bases. There are 15 residues in the CDR3. Germline CDR1 reads MDHEN; CDR2 reads SYDVKM. The CDR3 region is CASSLIDHGTDTQYF. The CDR3 DNA reads as TGTGCCAGCAGTTTAATAGACCACGGCACAGATACGCAGTATTTT. Full variable domain (rest looked up from reference TRBV28 and TRBJ2-3): DVKVTQSSRYLVKRTGEKVFLECVQDMDHENMFWYRQDPGLGLRLIYFSYDVKMKEKGDIPEGYSVSREKKERFSLILESASTNQTSMYLCASSLIDHGTDTQYFGPGTRLTVL.

The chain carries TRBV21-1 and TRBJ1-2; the table's D call TRBD1 went unverified against the DNA. TRBV21-1 is a pseudogene segment. CDR3 length equals 14 residues. CDR3 sequence reads: CASSKRQGANGYTF. In nucleotides, the CDR3 is TGTGCCAGCAGCAAACGACAGGGGGCTAATGGCTACACCTTC.

DNA for the CDR3: TGTGCCAGTAGTATAAGGTTCACAGATACGCAGTATTTT. It codes for CASSIRFTDTQYF. The chain has TRBV19 and TRBJ2-3; the D is unclear. The CDR3 length is 13 residues. Between the trimmed V and J ends, which lost 2 bases and 2 bases, there was a span of 5 bases. CDR1 and CDR2 (germline): LNHDA, SQIVND (reference sequence).

The J gene is TRBJ1-2, the V gene TRBV19; 7 positions match TRBD1. V shed 10 bases and J 3 bases; nucleotides not matched to a gene: 14. Germline V gene data show CDR1 as LNHDA and CDR2 as SQIVND (reference sequence). This CDR3 comprises 15 residues. The CDR3 here is CATQPTDRRHYGYTF. The CDR3 DNA reads as TGTGCCACCCAGCCTACGGACAGGCGACACTATGGCTACACCTTC.

This chain connects TRBV10-3 to TRBJ2-5; 11 bases are a match to TRBD2. The V segment lost 4 bases and the J segment 4 bases; nucleotides outside the gene matches: 2. This CDR3 is 14 amino acids long. Looked up from germline, CDR1 is ENHRY and CDR2 is SYGVKD. CDR3 loop: CAISVAGGLETQYF. In DNA form, the CDR3 reads TGTGCCATCAGTGTAGCGGGGGGGTTAGAGACCCAGTACTTC.

The rearrangement uses TRBV11-2 and TRBJ2-1; 7 nucleotides match TRBD2. Looked up from germline, CDR1 is SGHAT and CDR2 is FQNNGV. The V gene end was trimmed by 2 bases and the J gene end by 4 bases; junction bases not matched to a gene: 5. This CDR3 spans 15 amino acids. The CDR3 protein is CASSLLAAIYNEQFF. DNA for the CDR3: TGTGCCAGCAGCTTACTAGCGGCGATTTACAATGAGCAGTTCTTC.

The chain carries TRBV10-2 and TRBJ2-1, with D perhaps TRBD2 (6 bases). Trimming cost V 7 bases and J 4 bases, with 17 bases left between them. The CDR3 length is 15 residues. Germline lookup yields CDR1 WSHSY and CDR2 SAAADI. The CDR3 region has the DNA TGCGCCAGCACCGCGGAGGGCTACCTTTACAATGAGCAGTTCTTC. Amino acid sequence: CASTAEGYLYNEQFF.

A single count supports this clone. The gene calls are TRBV5-1 and TRBJ1-1; the D is unclear. Germline-derived CDR1 and CDR2 are SGHRS and YFSETQ. The CDR3 is 14 amino acids. V was pared by 0 bases and J by 4 bases, with 10 bases between. CDR3: CASSLAQIGTEAFF. For the CDR3, the DNA is TGCGCCAGCAGCTTGGCCCAGATAGGCACTGAAGCTTTCTTT.

V and J are TRBV6-5 and TRBJ1-2; D not resolved. The V and J ends lost 9 bases and 8 bases respectively, with 16 bases between them. Germline CDR1 reads MNHEY; CDR2 reads SVGAGI. This CDR3 spans 12 amino acids. The CDR3 DNA is TGTGCCAGTTCCAAGAGGGCGCAGGGCTACACCTTC. Translating gives CASSKRAQGYTF.

J is TRBJ2-3 and V is TRBV6-1, with D maybe TRBD1 (5 bases). This CDR3 is 13 amino acids long. The germline V gene encodes CDR1 MNHNS and CDR2 SASEGT. V gave up 2 bases and J gave up 4 bases, with 7 bases separating them. As DNA, the CDR3 is TGTGCCAGCAGTGAACAGGGTTCAGATACGCAGTATTTT. This translates into CASSEQGSDTQYF.

This chain links TRBV5-4 with TRBJ1-4, with D possibly TRBD1 on 6 matching bases. There are 16 residues in the CDR3. Trimming removed 0 bases at V and 4 bases at J, with 13 bases between. CDR1 and CDR2 from the germline V gene are SGHNT and YYREEE (reference sequence). The CDR3 reads CASSLGGQVLNEKLFF. CDR3 nucleotides: TGTGCCAGCAGCTTGGGGGGGCAGGTACTTAATGAAAAACTGTTTTTT.